Sequencing of this T cell receptor (beta chain) was carried out in a study of T-cell memory formation after mild COVID-19. Whole-study findings and limits: Some clones that responded were present in memory (sampled pre-infection), which suggests cross-reactive memory joined.

This clonotype was seen more than once but under ten times. Its antigen is still unknown. cDNA libraries for TCR alpha and TCR beta, carrying sample barcodes and UMIs, came from 5'RACE with constant-segment primers. TCRdb itself ran the 5' RACE reads through MiXCR, one entry per CDR3 protein. The sample carries over 500,000 distinct CDR3 sequences, about 18% recorded once. From germline, CDR1 is SGDLS and CDR2 YYNGEE. There are 15 residues in the CDR3. The germline V and J ends were trimmed by 0 bases and 3 bases, with 10 bases remaining between them. The rearrangement links TRBV9 to TRBJ2-1; D might be TRBD1 (6 bases). The origin of this receptor is an adult woman who had mild COVID-19 (a few samples of this study predate the infection). Cell type and time point are not known. The sample was PBMCs or a T cell subset sorted from them (not recorded which). CDR3 coding DNA: TGTGCCAGCAGCGTAGAATCAGGGGACTACAATGAGCAGTTCTTC. Its translation: CASSVESGDYNEQFF.